This TCR beta chain came from a study of CD8 T cells in Susac syndrome (dated by TCRdb to the late 2010s). A note on the overall study: Whether CD8+ T cell activation and differentiation in Susac syndrome was antigen driven was tested using repertoire sequencing. Clonality of the CD8+ T cell repertoire was compared between roughly eleven healthy donors, approximately 14 Susac syndrome patients and about 15 multiple sclerosis patients. What the work shows at the level of the full study, not this receptor alone: The TCR sequencing and HLA analysis was acknowledged to have included a relatively small number of individuals.

RNA was extracted using the RNeasy kit, and about 0.45 to 1 microgram was reverse transcribed with random hexamers. TCR beta CDR3 regions were amplified with the immunoSEQ multiplex PCR assay covering 54 Vbeta and 13 Jbeta segments. PCR amplification bias was corrected using a synthetic template baseline for primer optimization and computational correction. Per the authors' processing: Only productive sequences were kept, with reads annotated to V, D and J genes according to IMGT and analyzed in immunoSEQ Analyzer. Clonality was computed as one minus Shannon entropy normalized by log2 of the number of productive unique sequences. For each patient and control, public and private clones were evaluated within the 100 most prevalent clones. A clone was defined as Susac-specific if it was absent from the healthy and MS cohorts, from approximately 980 published viral clones and from other ImmuneACCESS disease sequences. Using fastp trimming at Q25 and MiXCR clonotype assembly, TCRdb reanalyzed the public sequencing data and kept in-frame beta chains. Every entry covers one CDR3 protein and lists the most common genes and DNA from its rows. The V and J calls were determined by TCRdb, not by the authors. The sample has about 430,000 distinct CDR3 sequences on record, approximately 85% of them singletons. The ten largest make up about 0.12% of the sample.

Trimming removed 1 base from V and 4 bases from J, leaving 9 bases between the germline ends. The CDR3 measures 14 amino acids from cysteine to phenylalanine. Just CDR3 DNA is preserved here, 42 bases in frame from base 1. The CDR1 and CDR2 encoded by the germline V gene are MDHEN and SYDVKM. As concerns this clonotype: The antigen it recognizes is unknown. No much larger clonotype is one base removed from it; base qualities were not supplied.

Peripheral blood CD8+ and CD4+ T cells from healthy donors, Susac syndrome patients and multiple sclerosis patients were profiled using high-throughput TCR beta sequencing. Multiple sclerosis controls were treatment-naive patients with stable or active relapsing-remitting disease fulfilling revised McDonald criteria. Bulk CD8+ and CD4+ T cells were purified by magnetic negative isolation, whereas CD8+ TEMRA cells were enriched by FACS. Blood was drawn into EDTA tubes, processed within 24 hours, and PBMCs were isolated by density gradient centrifugation. PBMCs intended for TCR sequencing were frozen in liquid nitrogen and were later thawed in a 37 degrees C water bath. A purity of at least 90% was achieved for sorted or isolated CD4+, CD8+ and CD8+ TEMRA cells.

The chain is encoded by TRBV28 joined to TRBJ2-3, with TRBD2 as a weak D call on 6 bases. The receptor was derived from a human donor with multiple sclerosis. Source material: CD8+ T cells from PBMCs. The bases are TGTGCCAGCAGTTTATATACGGGAGCAGATACGCAGTATTTT. Translated, this is CASSLYTGADTQYF.